The rows below give T cell receptor beta chains drawn from one sample of a study of cytomegalovirus exposure and HLA in healthy donors. Here immunoSEQ multiplex PCR was the method, and the copy in TCRdb shows in-frame clones only, minus some. The repertoire consists of 300,000 or so clones, with approximately 84% occurring once and the leading ten covering roughly 2%. The sample consisted of PBMCs. The receptor set was obtained from a woman in her thirties or forties in good health and CMV-seropositive. CDR3s include the opening cysteine and the closing phenylalanine or tryptophan. The order of the fields is D gene, J gene, clone size, V gene, CDR3 DNA, CDR3 protein. The D gene is left open where the match is weak. Not every row has a clone size; where given, it reads once, few, many or a size class.

d_gene: TRBD2
j_gene: TRBJ2-1
abundance: NA
v_gene: TRBV19
CDR3nt: TGTGCCAGTAGATACCGCGGGCTAGCGGGAGATGAGCAGTTCTTC
CDR3aa: CASRYRGLAGDEQFF

d_gene: TRBD2
j_gene: TRBJ2-2
abundance: NA
v_gene: TRBV9
CDR3nt: TGTGCCAGCAGCGTAGGGGCGGGAGGGCCAGTCGGGGAGCTGTTTTTT
CDR3aa: CASSVGAGGPVGELFF

d_gene: NA
j_gene: TRBJ2-1
abundance: NA
v_gene: TRBV21-1
CDR3nt: TGTGCCAGCAGCAAAGGGCTAGCGGGAGGATTTGAGCAGTTCTTC
CDR3aa: CASSKGLAGGFEQFF

d_gene: NA
j_gene: TRBJ2-3
abundance: NA
v_gene: TRBV7-6
CDR3nt: TGTGCCAGCAGCCGGGGGAGGACAGATACGCAGTATTTT
CDR3aa: CASSRGRTDTQYF

d_gene: NA
j_gene: TRBJ1-3
abundance: few
v_gene: TRBV11-3
CDR3nt: TGTGCCAGCAGCTTACCATTTGGAAACACCATATATTTT
CDR3aa: CASSLPFGNTIYF

d_gene: NA
j_gene: TRBJ2-7
abundance: NA
v_gene: TRBV7-9
CDR3nt: TGTGCCAGCAGCTTATATCAGGGGTACGAGCAGTACTTC
CDR3aa: CASSLYQGYEQYF

d_gene: TRBD1
j_gene: TRBJ2-3
abundance: NA
v_gene: TRBV29-1
CDR3nt: TGCAGCGTTCAGGGGGTAGGCACAGATACGCAGTATTTT
CDR3aa: CSVQGVGTDTQYF

d_gene: TRBD2
j_gene: TRBJ2-3
abundance: NA
v_gene: TRBV7-3
CDR3nt: TGTGCCAGCAGCCCCCAAGGCGGGAGCTCCACAGATACGCAGTATTTT
CDR3aa: CASSPQGGSSTDTQYF

d_gene: TRBD2
j_gene: TRBJ2-2
abundance: NA
v_gene: TRBV10-3
CDR3nt: TGTGCCATCAGCGGGGCTAGCGGGAGCGGCACCGGGGAGCTGTTTTTT
CDR3aa: CAISGASGSGTGELFF

d_gene: NA
j_gene: TRBJ2-7
abundance: once
v_gene: TRBV13
CDR3nt: TGTGCCAGCTCCCGGGAGAGCTCCTACGAGCAGTACTTC
CDR3aa: CASSRESSYEQYF

d_gene: NA
j_gene: TRBJ2-4
abundance: NA
v_gene: TRBV5-1
CDR3nt: TGCGCCAGCAGCTTGTGGCAGGGCCCCAAAAACATTCAGTACTTC
CDR3aa: CASSLWQGPKNIQYF

d_gene: NA
j_gene: TRBJ2-3
abundance: NA
v_gene: TRBV5-1
CDR3nt: TGCGCCAGCAGCTTGGAGTGGGCCCAAGATACGCAGTATTTT
CDR3aa: CASSLEWAQDTQYF

d_gene: TRBD1
j_gene: TRBJ1-2
abundance: NA
v_gene: TRBV5-4
CDR3nt: TGTGCCAGCAGCGTGGACAGGGGGGACTATGGCTACACCTTC
CDR3aa: CASSVDRGDYGYTF

d_gene: TRBD1
j_gene: TRBJ2-5
abundance: NA
v_gene: TRBV29-1
CDR3nt: TGCAGCGTTGGACAGGGGGCTGCCGAGACCCAGTACTTC
CDR3aa: CSVGQGAAETQYF

d_gene: NA
j_gene: TRBJ1-6
abundance: NA
v_gene: TRBV6-6
CDR3nt: TGTGCCAGCAGCCAAACAGGGAATTCACCCCTCCACTTT
CDR3aa: CASSQTGNSPLHF

d_gene: NA
j_gene: TRBJ2-2
abundance: NA
v_gene: TRBV6-5
CDR3nt: TGTGCCAGCCGGACAGACAACCCAATCACCGGGGAGCTGTTTTTT
CDR3aa: CASRTDNPITGELFF

d_gene: TRBD1
j_gene: TRBJ2-2
abundance: NA
v_gene: TRBV27
CDR3nt: TGTGCCAGCAGAGGACAGGGGTTCACCGGGGAGCTGTTTTTT
CDR3aa: CASRGQGFTGELFF

d_gene: TRBD1
j_gene: TRBJ1-1
abundance: NA
v_gene: TRBV9
CDR3nt: TGTGCCAGCAGCGTAGGGGGACAGGGTGTTGTCGGCACTGAAGCTTTCTTT
CDR3aa: CASSVGGQGVVGTEAFF

d_gene: NA
j_gene: TRBJ1-1
abundance: NA
v_gene: TRBV30
CDR3nt: TGTGCCTGGAGTCCACCGTGGCAGGTCTATGGGGCTTTCTTT
CDR3aa: CAWSPPWQVYGAFF

d_gene: TRBD2
j_gene: TRBJ2-7
abundance: NA
v_gene: TRBV5-1
CDR3nt: TGCGCCAGCAGCTTGTGGGAGGGCCACGAGCAGTACTTC
CDR3aa: CASSLWEGHEQYF

d_gene: TRBD2
j_gene: TRBJ2-1
abundance: NA
v_gene: TRBV11-2
CDR3nt: TGTGCCAGCAGCCCGACTAGCGGGAGCAATGAGCAGTTCTTC
CDR3aa: CASSPTSGSNEQFF

d_gene: TRBD1
j_gene: TRBJ2-5
abundance: NA
v_gene: TRBV14
CDR3nt: TGTGCCAGCAGGGGACAGCTGGTGGAGACCCAGTACTTC
CDR3aa: CASRGQLVETQYF

d_gene: TRBD2
j_gene: TRBJ2-7
abundance: NA
v_gene: TRBV7-9
CDR3nt: TGTGCCAGCAGCCCCCGGACTAGCGGCCTCTACGAGCAGTACTTC
CDR3aa: CASSPRTSGLYEQYF

d_gene: NA
j_gene: TRBJ2-1
abundance: NA
v_gene: TRBV6-4
CDR3nt: TGTGCCAGCAGCCGGAACGGAGGCAATGAGCAGTTCTTC
CDR3aa: CASSRNGGNEQFF

d_gene: NA
j_gene: TRBJ1-1
abundance: NA
v_gene: TRBV7-8
CDR3nt: TGTGCCAGCAGCTTGGGTCCGGGGGTGGGCACTGAAGCTTTCTTT
CDR3aa: CASSLGPGVGTEAFF

d_gene: TRBD2
j_gene: TRBJ2-5
abundance: NA
v_gene: TRBV28
CDR3nt: TGTGCCAGCAGCCCCGACGGGACTAGTTATCAAGAGACCCAGTACTTC
CDR3aa: CASSPDGTSYQETQYF

d_gene: NA
j_gene: TRBJ2-7
abundance: NA
v_gene: TRBV11-2
CDR3nt: TGTGCCAGCAGCCAGACGGACTATACCGAGCAGTACTTC
CDR3aa: CASSQTDYTEQYF

d_gene: TRBD1
j_gene: TRBJ1-6
abundance: NA
v_gene: TRBV10-3
CDR3nt: TGTGCCATCAGGGGGACAGGGGATTCACCCCTCCACTTT
CDR3aa: CAIRGTGDSPLHF

d_gene: NA
j_gene: TRBJ1-1
abundance: NA
v_gene: TRBV27
CDR3nt: TGTGCCAGCAGTTTAGCCCATGGAGGGCTGAACACTGAAGCTTTCTTT
CDR3aa: CASSLAHGGLNTEAFF

d_gene: TRBD2
j_gene: TRBJ2-1
abundance: NA
v_gene: TRBV11-2
CDR3nt: TGTGCCAGCAGCCAGGCGGGAGTCTTTACGGGAGGGCCGAGGAATGAGCAGTTCTTC
CDR3aa: CASSQAGVFTGGPRNEQFF

d_gene: TRBD1
j_gene: TRBJ2-5
abundance: few
v_gene: TRBV18
CDR3nt: TGTGCCAGCTCACTTGGGACAGGTCAAGAGACCCAGTACTTC
CDR3aa: CASSLGTGQETQYF